This is a list of T cell receptor beta chains from one sample in a study of blood T cell repertoires in COVID-19. TCRdb keeps only in-frame clones here, not all; method: immunoSEQ multiplex PCR. Of under 20,000 clones listed, 90% to 95% are singletons. Sequencing was done on a sample of peripheral blood. Source of these receptors: a human donor in a cohort sampled during active COVID-19. The CDR3 runs from the conserved cysteine through the conserved F or W. A D gene is named only where the DNA matches it firmly. Not every row has a clone size; where given, it reads once, few, many or a size class.

V	size	D	J	CDR3	DNA
TRBV6-2/TRBV6-3	NA	NA	TRBJ1-2	CASSYGQNYGYTF	TGTGCCAGCAGTTACGGACAGAACTATGGCTACACCTTC
TRBV11-3	NA	NA	TRBJ1-2	CASSPRSANYGYTF	TGTGCCAGCAGCCCCCGGTCCGCTAACTATGGCTACACCTTC
TRBV19	NA	TRBD1	TRBJ2-6	CASLDRASGANVLTF	TGTGCCAGTCTTGACAGGGCCTCTGGGGCCAACGTCCTGACTTTC
TRBV9	once	NA	TRBJ2-5	CASSVSGETQYF	TGTGCCAGCAGCGTTTCGGGGGAGACCCAGTACTTC
TRBV2	NA	NA	TRBJ2-1	CASAISSYNEQFF	TGTGCCAGCGCAATCAGTTCCTACAATGAGCAGTTCTTC
TRBV24-1	NA	TRBD2	TRBJ2-1	CATSDLRREGTNEQFF	TGTGCCACCAGTGATTTAAGGCGGGAGGGGACCAATGAGCAGTTCTTC
TRBV7-2	NA	TRBD1	TRBJ1-5	CASSLSGTGNGQPQHF	TGTGCCAGCAGCTTGTCCGGGACAGGGAATGGTCAGCCCCAGCATTTT
TRBV24-1	NA	TRBD1	TRBJ2-2	CATSTGTGGSGELFF	TGTGCCACCAGCACCGGGACAGGGGGCTCCGGGGAGCTGTTTTTT
TRBV2	NA	TRBD1	TRBJ2-1	CASMRTGNNEQFF	TGTGCCAGCATGAGGACAGGGAACAATGAGCAGTTCTTC
TRBV15	NA	TRBD2	TRBJ2-3	CATSPLASGKRTDTQYF	TGTGCCACCAGCCCCCTGGCTAGCGGAAAACGTACAGATACGCAGTATTTT
TRBV11-2	NA	TRBD1	TRBJ2-7	CASSSNRDRVYEQYF	TGTGCCAGCAGCTCCAACCGGGACAGGGTCTACGAGCAGTACTTC
TRBV5-5	NA	NA	TRBJ1-5	CASSSGLSNQPQHF	TGTGCCAGCAGCTCAGGACTTAGCAATCAGCCCCAGCATTTT
TRBV19	NA	NA	TRBJ2-3	CASSKLGVTQYF	TGTGCCAGTAGTAAACTCGGGGTGACGCAGTATTTT
TRBV7-2	NA	TRBD1	TRBJ2-7	CASSPRTGTTYEQYF	TGTGCCAGCAGCCCGCGGACAGGGACAACCTACGAGCAGTACTTC
TRBV5-6	NA	NA	TRBJ1-5	CASSLRTSPNQPQHF	TGTGCCAGCAGCCTAAGGACAAGTCCGAATCAGCCCCAGCATTTT
TRBV5-1	once	TRBD1	TRBJ1-6	CASSSGQGNSPLHF	TGCGCCAGCAGCTCGGGACAGGGGAATTCACCCCTCCACTTT
TRBV15	NA	NA	TRBJ1-1	CAVGRGSNTEAFF	TGTGCCGTCGGGAGGGGTTCGAACACTGAAGCTTTCTTT
TRBV6-2/TRBV6-3	NA	NA	TRBJ2-2	CASSYVAANTGELFF	TGTGCCAGCAGTTATGTGGCGGCGAACACCGGGGAGCTGTTTTTT
TRBV27	NA	TRBD1	TRBJ1-2	CASSLRGQVNYGYTF	TGTGCCAGCAGTTTGCGGGGACAGGTTAACTATGGCTACACCTTC
TRBV18	NA	NA	TRBJ1-6	CASSPVANSPLHF	TGTGCCAGCTCACCGGTAGCAAATTCACCCCTCCACTTT
TRBV5-4	NA	TRBD2	TRBJ2-5	CASSSVWGGETQYF	TGTGCCAGCAGCTCCGTGTGGGGGGGAGAGACCCAGTACTTC
TRBV28	once	NA	TRBJ1-6	CASGPPGSHSPLHF	TGTGCCAGCGGCCCGCCGGGGAGTCATTCACCCCTCCACTTT
TRBV29-1	NA	TRBD2	TRBJ2-7	CSVVAGGLNEQYF	TGCAGCGTGGTAGCGGGAGGGCTCAACGAGCAGTACTTC
TRBV6-5	NA	NA	TRBJ2-3	CASRAILWSADTQYF	TGTGCCAGCAGAGCTATTCTATGGTCCGCAGATACGCAGTATTTT
TRBV19	NA	TRBD1	TRBJ2-7	CASSIVGLGQGPYEQYF	TGTGCCAGTAGTATAGTGGGCCTAGGACAGGGGCCCTACGAGCAGTACTTC
TRBV10-1	NA	TRBD2	TRBJ2-1	CASSAILAGETKHEQFF	TGCGCCAGCAGTGCGATACTAGCGGGAGAGACCAAACATGAGCAGTTCTTC
TRBV29-1	NA	TRBD1	TRBJ2-5	CSGAGTAKETQYF	TGCAGCGGCGCCGGGACAGCAAAAGAGACCCAGTACTTC
TRBV10-3	NA	NA	TRBJ2-7	CAISESTGNFPLTGQYF	TGTGCCATCAGTGAGTCTACAGGGAACTTTCCCCTTACGGGGCAGTACTTC
TRBV5-4	NA	TRBD1	TRBJ1-2	CASSTDRRTNYGYTF	TGTGCCAGCAGCACGGACAGGCGAACTAACTATGGCTACACCTTC
TRBV19	NA	TRBD1	TRBJ2-7	CASTGQGVAYEQYF	TGTGCCAGTACCGGACAGGGGGTCGCCTACGAGCAGTACTTC
TRBV4-1	NA	NA	TRBJ1-5	CASSMTEHNQPQHF	TGCGCCAGCAGTATGACAGAACACAATCAGCCCCAGCATTTT
TRBV5-1	once	TRBD1	TRBJ2-1	CASSLGAGTGGNEQFF	TGCGCCAGCAGCTTGGGTGCCGGGACAGGGGGGAATGAGCAGTTCTTC
TRBV6-5	NA	NA	TRBJ2-2	CASSPLPGGELFF	TGTGCCAGCAGCCCGCTTCCGGGCGGGGAGCTGTTTTTT
TRBV3-1/TRBV3-2	NA	NA	TRBJ2-2	CASSQQGPGELFF	TGTGCCAGCAGCCAACAGGGGCCCGGGGAGCTGTTTTTT
TRBV5-1	NA	TRBD1	TRBJ2-7	CASSIQDRGYEQYF	TGCGCCAGCAGCATCCAGGACAGGGGCTACGAGCAGTACTTC
TRBV6-6	NA	NA	TRBJ2-7	CASRALGGYEQYF	TGTGCCAGCAGGGCCCTAGGAGGCTACGAGCAGTACTTC
TRBV12-3/TRBV12-4	NA	NA	TRBJ1-5	CASSLRIQPQHF	TGTGCCAGCAGTTTGCGCATTCAGCCCCAGCATTTT
TRBV3-1/TRBV3-2	NA	TRBD2	TRBJ2-1	CASSFRLAEYNEQFF	TGTGCCAGCAGCTTTCGACTAGCGGAGTACAATGAGCAGTTCTTC
TRBV24-1	NA	TRBD1	TRBJ2-1	CATSDSDRGLYNEQFF	TGTGCCACCAGTGACTCTGACAGGGGCCTATACAATGAGCAGTTCTTC
TRBV19	NA	NA	TRBJ2-2	CASSGTYTGELFF	TGTGCCAGTTCCGGGACTTACACCGGGGAGCTGTTTTTT
TRBV18	NA	TRBD1	TRBJ2-7	CASSPIQGAAAVEQYF	TGTGCCAGCTCACCGATACAGGGGGCCGCCGCGGTCGAGCAGTACTTC
TRBV2	NA	NA	TRBJ2-2	CASSGGGRSTGELFF	TGTGCCAGCAGTGGGGGGGGCAGGAGCACCGGGGAGCTGTTTTTT
TRBV6-2/TRBV6-3	NA	NA	TRBJ1-2	CASSPSWRDGYTF	TGTGCCAGCAGTCCCAGTTGGCGGGATGGCTACACCTTC
TRBV5-1	NA	NA	TRBJ2-1	CASRVGGGFNEQFF	TGCGCCAGCAGGGTCGGGGGAGGATTCAATGAGCAGTTCTTC
TRBV14	once	NA	TRBJ1-4	CASSQDRVGTNEKLFF	TGTGCCAGCAGCCAAGACAGGGTCGGAACTAATGAAAAACTGTTTTTT
TRBV7-9	NA	TRBD2	TRBJ2-1	CASSSPREGGEEQFF	TGTGCCAGCAGCTCCCCCCGGGAGGGGGGTGAGGAGCAGTTCTTC
TRBV10-3	NA	TRBD2	TRBJ2-1	CAIMASSGYNEQFF	TGTGCCATCATGGCGTCTAGCGGATACAATGAGCAGTTCTTC
TRBV19	NA	NA	TRBJ2-7	CASSIGGNVNYEQYF	TGTGCCAGTAGTATCGGGGGAAACGTTAACTACGAGCAGTACTTC